These 24 T cell receptor beta chains were all obtained from the same sample, sequenced in a study of blood T cell repertoires in COVID-19 (dated by TCRdb to 2019 to 2021). The protocol used for the library was the immunoSEQ multiplex PCR assay. What TCRdb holds here is the immuneACCESS table cut down to in-frame rearrangements. Part of the clones is not present; checked against another copy, under half of the missing clones reflect an unresolved V gene, and the others are unexplained. The sample table lists roughly 60,000 clones, approximately 90% of them with a count of one. The top ten clonotypes cover over 8% of the sample. The sequencing input was peripheral blood. The receptors derive from a woman aged 80 or older with active COVID-19.

This chain uses TRBV7-2 with TRBJ2-5, with D perhaps TRBD1 (6 bases). The CDR3 has 14 amino acids. Germline CDR1 SGHTA, CDR2 FQGNSA. The ends were cut back, 2 bases at V and 4 bases at J, with 11 bases in the middle. The CDR3 nucleotides are TGTGCCAGCAGCTTAAGCGGCAGGGGAGAGACCCAGTACTTC. Translated, it gives CASSLSGRGETQYF.

The chain uses TRBV12-5 and TRBJ1-4, with TRBD1 identical over 9 bases. V gave up 5 bases and J gave up 7 bases; unmatched junction bases: 5. Germline CDR1 is LGHNT and CDR2 is FRNRAP. The CDR3 consists of 14 residues. The DNA of the CDR3 is TGTGCTAGTGGTCCGGGACAGGGTCGTGAAAAACTGTTTTTT. This sequence encodes CASGPGQGREKLFF.

The chain recombines TRBV6-5 with TRBJ2-5; 10 nucleotides align to TRBD1. Germline CDR1 MNHEY, CDR2 SVGAGI. The CDR3 has 16 amino acids. After removal of 4 bases from V and 4 bases from J, the junction contained 9 bases not matched to a gene. CDR3 DNA: TGTGCCAGCAGTTTCAACCCGACAGGGGGCACAGAGACCCAGTACTTC. Amino acid sequence: CASSFNPTGGTETQYF.

The V call is TRBV7-8, the J call TRBJ1-1; maybe TRBD1 (5 bases). The CDR3 runs 14 residues. V was cut by 1 base and J by 0 bases, with 6 bases left in between. Looked up from germline, CDR1 is SGHVS and CDR2 is FQNEAQ. The CDR3 DNA follows: TGTGCCAGCAGCTTAGGGGGGGTGAACACTGAAGCTTTCTTT. Translated: CASSLGGVNTEAFF.

This clone came up once. V usage is TRBV11-3 and J usage is TRBJ2-3; possibly TRBD2 for D (5 bases). This CDR3 region has 13 residues. V dropped 1 base and J dropped 6 bases, with 8 bases sitting between them. From germline, CDR1 is SGHNT and CDR2 YENEEA. CDR3 coding DNA: TGTGCCAGCAGCTTAGCTCCGGGGGATACGCAGTATTTT. It translates to CASSLAPGDTQYF.

This chain joins TRBV6-1 and TRBJ2-3; tentative D call: TRBD1 (7 bases). Germline V gene sequence: CDR1 MNHNS, CDR2 SASEGT. V was shortened by 2 bases and J by 3 bases, with 15 bases between the two germline ends. The CDR3 spans 16 residues. Here the CDR3 reads CASSESQGGFTDTQYF. Here the CDR3 DNA reads TGTGCCAGCAGTGAATCGCAGGGGGGTTTTACAGATACGCAGTATTTT.

This chain uses TRBV6-5 with TRBJ2-7; the match to TRBD2 covers 11 bases. Germline values: CDR1 MNHEY, CDR2 SVGAGI. The CDR3 has 15 amino acids. Trimming removed 6 bases from V and 3 bases from J; junction bases left unmatched: 7. The CDR3 is CASRPLAGESYEQYF. CDR3 bases: TGTGCCAGCAGGCCACTAGCGGGAGAAAGCTACGAGCAGTACTTC.

This sequence joins TRBV19 and TRBJ2-1; D ambiguous. Germline V gene data show CDR1 as LNHDA and CDR2 as SQIVND (reference sequence). This CDR3 is 11 amino acids long. The germline V and J ends were trimmed by 6 bases and 4 bases, with 4 bases remaining between them. The CDR3 region is CASSQYNEQFF. Here the CDR3 DNA reads TGTGCCAGTAGCCAATACAATGAGCAGTTCTTC.

This clone has more than one count but fewer than ten. V usage is TRBV4-1 and J usage is TRBJ1-5; 11 bases are shared with TRBD1. There are 16 residues in the CDR3. Germline CDR1 MGHRA, CDR2 YSYEKL. Unmatched junction bases numbered 5, after V lost 4 bases and J lost 3 bases. CDR3 sequence: CASSLKGQGDNQPQHF. CDR3 nucleotide sequence: TGCGCCAGCAGCCTTAAGGGACAGGGGGACAATCAGCCCCAGCATTTT.

In its sample, this clone was seen once. The rearrangement joins TRBV7-2 to TRBJ1-4; D perhaps matches TRBD1 (6 bases). Germline V gene sequence: CDR1 SGHTA, CDR2 FQGNSA. With 3 bases removed from V and 7 bases from J, the gap between germline ends came to 9 bases. CDR3 length: 13 residues. CDR3 nucleotide sequence: TGTGCCAGCAGCTTCACAGGGAGTGAAAAACTGTTTTTT. Protein product: CASSFTGSEKLFF.

This clone occurred once. This sequence joins TRBV27 and TRBJ2-7, with 11 bases aligning to TRBD2. V shed 6 bases and J 0 bases; nucleotides not matched to a gene: 13. There are 18 residues in the CDR3. CDR1 MNHEY and CDR2 SMNVEV come from the germline V gene (reference sequence). The CDR3 reads CASRGSGRALFNSYEQYF. The CDR3 DNA reads as TGTGCCAGCAGGGGTAGCGGGAGGGCCCTCTTTAACTCCTACGAGCAGTACTTC.

This chain uses TRBV28 with TRBJ2-4; D gene unclear. Germline V gene lookup returns CDR1 MDHEN and CDR2 SYDVKM. This CDR3 has 16 residues. Deletions cut 3 bases from V and 0 bases from J, with 12 bases between. The CDR3 reads CASSFTENLAKNIQYF. In DNA, the CDR3 is TGTGCCAGCAGTTTCACCGAGAACTTAGCCAAAAACATTCAGTACTTC.

The chain links TRBV24-1 to TRBJ2-1; 7 nucleotides line up with TRBD2. This CDR3 contains 16 residues. Germline V gene sequence: CDR1 KGHDR, CDR2 SFDVKD. J lost 9 bases, V lost 1 base, and 11 bases had no gene match. This CDR3 is CATSDLRAGILSEQFF. CDR3 DNA sequence: TGTGCCACCAGTGATTTACGAGCGGGAATCCTCAGTGAGCAGTTCTTC.

The chain has TRBV27 and TRBJ1-3; D is possibly TRBD1 (5 bases). Trimming took off 5 bases at V and 2 bases at J, with 10 bases between the two ends. This CDR3 contains 14 residues. Per germline, CDR1 MNHEY and CDR2 SMNVEV (reference sequence). The CDR3 region is CASSLTGPGNTIYF. CDR3 bases: TGTGCCAGCAGTCTAACAGGCCCTGGAAACACCATATATTTT.

The chain combines TRBV27 with TRBJ1-1; D call uncertain. The CDR3 sequence is 13 residues long. The ends were cut back, 4 bases at V and 5 bases at J, with 11 bases in the middle. The germline V gene encodes CDR1 MNHEY and CDR2 SMNVEV (reference sequence). The CDR3 sequence is CASSSRDRTEAFF. The CDR3 nucleotides are TGTGCCAGCAGTTCCCGGGATCGGACTGAAGCTTTCTTT.

This chain uses TRBV9 with TRBJ2-3; a weak D match, TRBD2 (5 bases). Germline CDR1 and CDR2: SGDLS and YYNGEE. Trimming removed 4 bases from V and 4 bases from J, with 13 bases in between. The CDR3 covers 14 residues. Here the CDR3 DNA reads TGTGCCAGCAGCCCTGCCCCGGGGTCAGATACGCAGTATTTT. Its protein product is CASSPAPGSDTQYF. The whole variable domain, filled in from reference TRBV9 and TRBJ2-3, reads DSGVTQTPKHLITATGQRVTLRCSPRSGDLSVYWYQQSLDQGLQFLIQYYNGEERAKGNILERFSAQQFPDLHSELNLSSLELGDSALYFCASSPAPGSDTQYFGPGTRLTVL.

The chain combines TRBV27 with TRBJ1-2; unclear D gene. CDR1 is MNHEY, CDR2 SMNVEV, per germline (reference sequence). Trimming pared 6 bases from V and 3 bases from J, leaving 14 bases between. This CDR3 contains 14 residues. The CDR3 here is CASRDSGVYYGYTF. CDR3 sequence (DNA): TGTGCCAGCAGGGACTCCGGGGTCTACTATGGCTACACCTTC.

With respect to this clone: A junction end diverges from the germline sequence, so it may reflect a read error. The CDR3 protein is CASSPDQGYGYIF. CDR3 sequence (DNA): TGTGCCAGCAGCCCCGATCAGGGTTATGGCTACATCTTC. The gene calls are TRBV7-8 and TRBJ1-2; TRBD1 is a possible D gene (5 bases). The CDR3 is 13 amino acids. The V gene's germline CDR1 is SGHVS and CDR2 FQNEAQ.

The chain couples TRBV9 to TRBJ1-3; TRBD1 matches at 10 bases. CDR1 is SGDLS and CDR2 is YYNGEE in the germline V gene. CDR3 size: 15 residues. V shed 0 bases, J shed 6 bases, and the junction held 3 bases outside the gene matches. CDR3 loop: CASSVAGTGVNTIYF. CDR3 in DNA: TGTGCCAGCAGCGTAGCCGGGACAGGGGTAAACACCATATATTTT. The full variable domain, rest sourced from reference TRBV9 and TRBJ1-3, is DSGVTQTPKHLITATGQRVTLRCSPRSGDLSVYWYQQSLDQGLQFLIQYYNGEERAKGNILERFSAQQFPDLHSELNLSSLELGDSALYFCASSVAGTGVNTIYFGEGSWLTVV.

This chain uses TRBV7-9 with TRBJ1-2, with D perhaps matching TRBD1 (6 bases). Germline CDR1 and CDR2: SEHNR and FQNEAQ (reference sequence). Trimming cost V 0 bases and J 1 base, with 15 bases left between them. The CDR3 runs to 17 residues. DNA of the CDR3: TGTGCCAGCAGCTTAGCGCGCGGGGGCGGTGATAACTATGGCTACACCTTC. Residues: CASSLARGGGDNYGYTF.

This clone has only a few counts. V and J are TRBV4-2 and TRBJ1-2, with 8 positions matching TRBD1. Unmatched junction bases numbered 4, after V lost 0 bases and J lost 4 bases. This CDR3 region has 15 residues. Germline V gene data show CDR1 as LGHNA and CDR2 as YNFKEQ. The CDR3 region has the DNA TGTGCCAGCAGCCAAGATCGACAGGGGCCCTATGGCTACACCTTC. Protein product: CASSQDRQGPYGYTF.

This clone was seen just once. The chain joins TRBV2 to TRBJ2-2, with D tentatively TRBD2 (6 bases). Germline CDR1 reads SNHLY; CDR2 reads FYNNEI. V was trimmed by 6 bases and J by 7 bases, leaving 15 bases between them. CDR3 length: 14 residues. The CDR3 sequence: CASRSRGGDGELFF. The CDR3 nucleotides are TGTGCCAGCAGGTCCAGAGGAGGGGACGGGGAGCTGTTTTTT.

V and J are TRBV5-1 and TRBJ1-4; TRBD1 agrees at 9 bases. CDR1 and CDR2 from the germline V gene are SGHRS and YFSETQ. J was trimmed by 1 base and V by 4 bases; bases with no gene match: 5. This CDR3 spans 16 amino acids. The CDR3 DNA reads as TGCGCCAGCAGCACGGGACAGGGAGTAACTAATGAAAAACTGTTTTTT. Its translation: CASSTGQGVTNEKLFF.

The chain combines TRBV5-4 with TRBJ2-1; TRBD2 matches at 7 bases. Germline V gene sequence: CDR1 SGHNT, CDR2 YYREEE (reference sequence). V was pared by 0 bases and J by 4 bases, with 4 bases of the junction left unmatched. The CDR3 is 15 residues long. This CDR3 reads CASSLGLAVYNEQFF. CDR3 bases: TGTGCCAGCAGCTTGGGTCTAGCGGTATACAATGAGCAGTTCTTC.